Sequencing of this T cell receptor (beta chain) was carried out in a study of blood T cell repertoires in COVID-19. Study at large: COVID-19 samples collected from the United States, Italy and Spain covered acute and convalescent phases. Nucleic acid was either cDNA or gDNA, and it came from T cells, B-cell-depleted T cells, or PBMCs.

The germline V and J ends were trimmed by 4 bases and 3 bases, with 13 bases remaining between them. The germline gives CDR1 SGHDT, CDR2 YYEEEE. This CDR3 contains 14 residues. In the study's own analysis: It was from reference gene primer amplification that nucleated cell counts were estimated. Sequencing was performed with immunoSEQ multiplex PCR; in TCRdb, only in-frame clones are kept and a portion is missing. D and trimming were read from the DNA, whereas the V and J calls and clone size are those reported in that table. This table has 150,000 to 200,000 clones, 70% to 90% appearing once. The chain employs TRBV5-6 and TRBJ1-1; a possible D gene is TRBD1 (5 bases). What was sequenced was peripheral blood. This TCR was sampled from a man aged 40-50 years with active or convalescent COVID-19. In DNA form, the CDR3 reads TGTGCCAGCAGCCCAGGGATTCGGGACACTGAAGCTTTCTTT. It yields the protein CASSPGIRDTEAFF.